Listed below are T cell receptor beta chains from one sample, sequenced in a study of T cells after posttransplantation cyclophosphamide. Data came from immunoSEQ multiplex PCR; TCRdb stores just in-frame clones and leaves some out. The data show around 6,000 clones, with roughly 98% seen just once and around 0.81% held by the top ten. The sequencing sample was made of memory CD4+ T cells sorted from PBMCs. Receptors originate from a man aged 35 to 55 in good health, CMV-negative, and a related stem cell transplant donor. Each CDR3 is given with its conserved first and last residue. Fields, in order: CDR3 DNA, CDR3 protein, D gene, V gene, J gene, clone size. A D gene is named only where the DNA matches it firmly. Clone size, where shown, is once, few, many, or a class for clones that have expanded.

CDR3nt: TGTGCCAGCAGCTTGGGGGGGCTTTCCTACAATGAGCAGTTCTTC
CDR3aa: CASSLGGLSYNEQFF
d_gene: -
v_gene: TRBV5-6
j_gene: TRBJ2-1
abundance: -

CDR3nt: TGTGCCAGCAGCGTAGAGCAGGGCGTTACCTACGAGCAGTACTTC
CDR3aa: CASSVEQGVTYEQYF
d_gene: -
v_gene: TRBV9
j_gene: TRBJ2-7
abundance: -

CDR3nt: TGTGCCTGGAGTTCAGGGTCGAACACTGAAGCTTTCTTT
CDR3aa: CAWSSGSNTEAFF
d_gene: -
v_gene: TRBV30
j_gene: TRBJ1-1
abundance: -

CDR3nt: TGTGCCAGCAACCTCCTCGCGGACAGCTCCGGCTACACCTTC
CDR3aa: CASNLLADSSGYTF
d_gene: -
v_gene: TRBV6-1
j_gene: TRBJ1-2
abundance: once

CDR3nt: TGTGCCAGCAGAATTGACAGAAGAACGCAGTATTTT
CDR3aa: CASRIDRRTQYF
d_gene: -
v_gene: TRBV5-4
j_gene: TRBJ2-3
abundance: -

CDR3nt: TGTGCCAGCAGTGAAACAGGGTTCAATCAGCCCCAGCATTTT
CDR3aa: CASSETGFNQPQHF
d_gene: -
v_gene: TRBV2
j_gene: TRBJ1-5
abundance: -

CDR3nt: TGTGCCAGCAGCCAGGAGGGGATCGGCTATGGCTACACCTTC
CDR3aa: CASSQEGIGYGYTF
d_gene: -
v_gene: TRBV11-2
j_gene: TRBJ1-2
abundance: -

CDR3nt: TGTGCCTGGAGTTGGGCTAGCGGGAGGGTAGGCATTCAGTACTTC
CDR3aa: CAWSWASGRVGIQYF
d_gene: TRBD2
v_gene: TRBV30
j_gene: TRBJ2-4
abundance: -

CDR3nt: TGTGCCAGCAGTGCTACAGGGACAGGGGGTCGAGAGACCCAGTACTTC
CDR3aa: CASSATGTGGRETQYF
d_gene: TRBD1
v_gene: TRBV6-1
j_gene: TRBJ2-5
abundance: once

CDR3nt: TGTGCCAGCAGTTTTAATACGGACAATGAGCAGTTCTTC
CDR3aa: CASSFNTDNEQFF
d_gene: -
v_gene: TRBV27
j_gene: TRBJ2-1
abundance: -

CDR3nt: TGTGCCATCAGTGACAGGGTTGGGACTCTAAATCAGCCCCAGCATTTT
CDR3aa: CAISDRVGTLNQPQHF
d_gene: -
v_gene: TRBV10-3
j_gene: TRBJ1-5
abundance: -

CDR3nt: TGCGCCAGCAGCGTCAGGGTTGCCGCTTTGAATGAGCAGTTCTTC
CDR3aa: CASSVRVAALNEQFF
d_gene: -
v_gene: TRBV5-1
j_gene: TRBJ2-1
abundance: -

CDR3nt: TGTGCCAGCAGTTCGGGACAGGGTGCTTCACCCCTCCACTTT
CDR3aa: CASSSGQGASPLHF
d_gene: TRBD1
v_gene: TRBV28
j_gene: TRBJ1-6
abundance: -

CDR3nt: TGCGCCAGCAGCTTCGACAGGAGTCACGACAATGAGCAGTTCTTC
CDR3aa: CASSFDRSHDNEQFF
d_gene: -
v_gene: TRBV5-1
j_gene: TRBJ2-1
abundance: -

CDR3nt: TGTGCCAGCAGAAGACTAGCGGGAGTAGAGACCCAGTACTTC
CDR3aa: CASRRLAGVETQYF
d_gene: TRBD2
v_gene: TRBV6-1
j_gene: TRBJ2-5
abundance: -

CDR3nt: TGTGCCAGCAGTTACCCGGGACAGGGGCACAATGAGCAGTTCTTC
CDR3aa: CASSYPGQGHNEQFF
d_gene: TRBD1
v_gene: TRBV6-6
j_gene: TRBJ2-1
abundance: -

CDR3nt: TGTGCCAGCTCACCAAACAGGGATGGCTACACCTTC
CDR3aa: CASSPNRDGYTF
d_gene: -
v_gene: TRBV18
j_gene: TRBJ1-2
abundance: -

CDR3nt: TGCGCCAGCATGGGGCCGGGCACTGAAGCTTTCTTT
CDR3aa: CASMGPGTEAFF
d_gene: -
v_gene: TRBV5-1
j_gene: TRBJ1-1
abundance: -

CDR3nt: TGTGCCACCAGCAGAGATTTGAGTCGCAATGAGCAGTTCTTC
CDR3aa: CATSRDLSRNEQFF
d_gene: -
v_gene: TRBV15
j_gene: TRBJ2-1
abundance: -

CDR3nt: TGTGCCAGCAGACCAGGACTAGCGGGGATGAATGAGCAGTTCTTC
CDR3aa: CASRPGLAGMNEQFF
d_gene: TRBD2
v_gene: TRBV6-6
j_gene: TRBJ2-1
abundance: -

CDR3nt: TGCGCCAGCAGCGCGCCCGGGACAGGGGGAGACGAGCAGTACTTC
CDR3aa: CASSAPGTGGDEQYF
d_gene: TRBD1
v_gene: TRBV5-1
j_gene: TRBJ2-7
abundance: -

CDR3nt: TGCAGCGGGGCGGGGGGGGAGGGCACAGATACGCAGTATTTT
CDR3aa: CSGAGGEGTDTQYF
d_gene: TRBD2
v_gene: TRBV29-1
j_gene: TRBJ2-3
abundance: -

CDR3nt: TGTGCCAGTAGTATAGCTCCCAGGGACATAGGGGAGCAGTTCTTC
CDR3aa: CASSIAPRDIGEQFF
d_gene: -
v_gene: TRBV19
j_gene: TRBJ2-1
abundance: -

CDR3nt: TGTGCCAGCAGTTTAGGGACAGGTGGTCAGTACTTC
CDR3aa: CASSLGTGGQYF
d_gene: TRBD1
v_gene: TRBV28
j_gene: TRBJ2-4
abundance: -

CDR3nt: TGTGCCAGCAGATTACTAGCGGGAGGGAGGGATACGGGTGAGCAGTTCTTC
CDR3aa: CASRLLAGGRDTGEQFF
d_gene: TRBD2
v_gene: TRBV2
j_gene: TRBJ2-1
abundance: -

CDR3nt: TGTGCCAGTAGTGCTGACACAGCTTATAGCAATCAGCCCCAGCATTTT
CDR3aa: CASSADTAYSNQPQHF
d_gene: -
v_gene: TRBV19
j_gene: TRBJ1-5
abundance: -

CDR3nt: TGCGCCAGCAGCTTGAGGCTAGCGCGCTCCTACAATGAGCAGTTCTTC
CDR3aa: CASSLRLARSYNEQFF
d_gene: -
v_gene: TRBV5-1
j_gene: TRBJ2-1
abundance: -

CDR3nt: TGTGCCAGCAGCTTAATGGCAGAAATCTCTGGAAACACCATATATTTT
CDR3aa: CASSLMAEISGNTIYF
d_gene: -
v_gene: TRBV7-6
j_gene: TRBJ1-3
abundance: -

CDR3nt: TGTGCCAGCAGCTCGTCAGGGTACACAGATACGCAGTATTTT
CDR3aa: CASSSSGYTDTQYF
d_gene: -
v_gene: TRBV5-6
j_gene: TRBJ2-3
abundance: -

CDR3nt: TGTGCCTGGAGTGTTGCGGATTACGAGCAGTACTTC
CDR3aa: CAWSVADYEQYF
d_gene: -
v_gene: TRBV30
j_gene: TRBJ2-7
abundance: -

CDR3nt: TGTGCCAGCAGTTTGACTAGCGCACGAACGTACAATGAGCAGTTCTTC
CDR3aa: CASSLTSARTYNEQFF
d_gene: TRBD2
v_gene: TRBV27
j_gene: TRBJ2-1
abundance: once

CDR3nt: TGTGCCAGCAGCTCTGGAGTGATCGGACTAGCCTTACACAATGAGCAGTTCTTC
CDR3aa: CASSSGVIGLALHNEQFF
d_gene: TRBD2
v_gene: TRBV13
j_gene: TRBJ2-1
abundance: -

CDR3nt: TGTGCCAGCAAAGAGGGAGGGCCTCGGGAGACCCAGTACTTC
CDR3aa: CASKEGGPRETQYF
d_gene: TRBD2
v_gene: TRBV7-2
j_gene: TRBJ2-5
abundance: -

CDR3nt: TGTGCCAGCAGCCCGGACGGCGGGTATGCTGAGCAGTTCTTC
CDR3aa: CASSPDGGYAEQFF
d_gene: -
v_gene: TRBV7-9
j_gene: TRBJ2-1
abundance: -

CDR3nt: TGTGCCAGCAGCTTAGGTCAACTAGCGGGAGGGCCGGATGAGCAGTTCTTC
CDR3aa: CASSLGQLAGGPDEQFF
d_gene: TRBD2
v_gene: TRBV11-3
j_gene: TRBJ2-1
abundance: -

CDR3nt: TGTGCCAGCAGCTTGTATGGGACAGGGGGCACCGGGGAGCTGTTTTTT
CDR3aa: CASSLYGTGGTGELFF
d_gene: TRBD1
v_gene: TRBV7-2
j_gene: TRBJ2-2
abundance: -

CDR3nt: TGTGCCACCAGCAGAGACGGGAGTGGCTCCTACGAGCAGTACTTC
CDR3aa: CATSRDGSGSYEQYF
d_gene: -
v_gene: TRBV15
j_gene: TRBJ2-7
abundance: -

CDR3nt: TGTGCCAGCAGCTTGTTGATAGCTAGCGTAGGATTCAATGAGCAGTTCTTC
CDR3aa: CASSLLIASVGFNEQFF
d_gene: -
v_gene: TRBV5-4
j_gene: TRBJ2-1
abundance: once

CDR3nt: TGTGCCAGCAGCCAGCTAGCGGGAGGCCCGGTTGATGAGCAGTTCTTC
CDR3aa: CASSQLAGGPVDEQFF
d_gene: TRBD2
v_gene: TRBV14
j_gene: TRBJ2-1
abundance: -

CDR3nt: TGTGCCAGCAGCCGGACTAGCGGGAACACAGATACGCAGTATTTT
CDR3aa: CASSRTSGNTDTQYF
d_gene: TRBD2
v_gene: TRBV7-2
j_gene: TRBJ2-3
abundance: -

CDR3nt: TGTGCCAGCAGTGAAAATGGCGGGGGCAATCAGCCCCAGCATTTT
CDR3aa: CASSENGGGNQPQHF
d_gene: -
v_gene: TRBV6-1
j_gene: TRBJ1-5
abundance: -

CDR3nt: TGTGCCAGCAGTCTGGGACAGGGGTTTCATCAGCCCCAGCATTTT
CDR3aa: CASSLGQGFHQPQHF
d_gene: TRBD1
v_gene: TRBV28
j_gene: TRBJ1-5
abundance: once

CDR3nt: TGTGCCAGCAGGGGACAGGGTAACGGTTTGGGTCAGCCCCAGCATTTT
CDR3aa: CASRGQGNGLGQPQHF
d_gene: TRBD1
v_gene: TRBV28
j_gene: TRBJ1-5
abundance: once